This TCR beta chain was obtained from a study of T cells in Graves' hyperthyroidism and ophthalmopathy. Whole-study context: Blood from the periphery was taken at initial diagnosis, before any treatment.

In this sample, this clonotype turned up many times. Uncontrolled infections, other autoimmune diseases, pregnancy or lactation led to exclusion of patients. Each diagnosis was grounded in clinical symptoms, serum thyroxine and TRAb, thyroid ultrasound, and orbital computed tomography. Cells are PBMCs isolated from over 7.5 ml of fresh blood. CDR3 length: 13 amino acids. Between the trimmed V and J ends, which lost 0 bases and 3 bases, there was a span of 8 bases. Germline CDR1 and CDR2: DFQATT and SNEGSKA (reference sequence). What was amplified from RNA transcripts were TCR beta CDR3 regions. TCR CDR3 regions were first amplified by RT-PCR with HTBI primers. Via MiXCR, TCRdb re-called the multiplex PCR reads, giving one row per CDR3 protein. Among around 800,000 distinct CDR3 sequences listed, more than 30% were seen once.

Sequenced: blood. This chain links TRBV20-1 with TRBJ1-2; D is unresolved. This sequence was found in a man between 18 and 35 years old with Graves' hyperthyroidism. Written as DNA, the CDR3 is TGCAGTGCTAGAGATTTAGTGGACTATGGCTACACCTTC. Translated, it gives CSARDLVDYGYTF.